This T cell receptor beta chain was captured in a study of CD8 T cells in Susac syndrome. On this clonotype itself: Its target is not known.

Random hexamers served to reverse transcribe about 0.5 to 1 ug RNA. TCRdb processed the immunoSEQ multiplex PCR reads anew with MiXCR; each CDR3 protein has one entry. The sample carries about 160,000 distinct CDR3 sequences, about 92% recorded once. Points from the study as a whole: As the study acknowledged, the number of individuals in its TCR sequencing and HLA analysis was relatively small.

CD8+ and CD4+ blood T cells underwent TCR beta sequencing. Healthy donors acted as controls, with matching for age and sex. TEMRA cells were enriched by FACS, and CD4+ and CD8+ T cells were negatively isolated. CDR1 is SNHLY and CDR2 is FYNNEI in the germline V gene. V was pared by 2 bases and J by 8 bases, with 7 bases of the junction left unmatched. The CDR3 consists of 15 residues. This TCR was sampled from a human donor in good health. The chain joins TRBV2 to TRBJ1-5, with 9 nucleotides matching TRBD1. Sequenced sample: CD4+ T cells from PBMCs. The CDR3 bases are TGTGCCAGCAGTGAAACAGGGGGCCCGGTTGAGCCCCAGCATTTT. It translates to CASSETGGPVEPQHF.